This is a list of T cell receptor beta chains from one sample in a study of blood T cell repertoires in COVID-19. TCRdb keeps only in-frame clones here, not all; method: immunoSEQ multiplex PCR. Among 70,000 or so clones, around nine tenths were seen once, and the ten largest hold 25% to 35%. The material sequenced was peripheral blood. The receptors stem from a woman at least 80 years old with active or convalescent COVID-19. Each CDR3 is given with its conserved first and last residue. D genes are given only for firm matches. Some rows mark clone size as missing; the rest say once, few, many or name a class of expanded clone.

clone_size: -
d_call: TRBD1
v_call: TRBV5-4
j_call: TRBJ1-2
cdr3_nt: TGTGCCAGCAGCCCCCAGACAGGGAACTATGGCTACACCTTC
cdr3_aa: CASSPQTGNYGYTF

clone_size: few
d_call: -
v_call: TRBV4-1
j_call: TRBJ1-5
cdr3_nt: TGCGCCAGCAGCCAAGCAGCAGGGTCACATCAGCCCCAGCATTTT
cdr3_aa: CASSQAAGSHQPQHF

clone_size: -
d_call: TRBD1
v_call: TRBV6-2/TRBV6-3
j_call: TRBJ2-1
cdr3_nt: TGTGCCAGCAGTAACAGGGGGCTTCGGGGAAATGAGCAGTTCTTC
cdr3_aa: CASSNRGLRGNEQFF

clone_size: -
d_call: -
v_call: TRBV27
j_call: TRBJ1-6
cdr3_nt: TGTGCCAGCAGGGCAGGGTTAAATTCACCCCTCCACTTT
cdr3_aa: CASRAGLNSPLHF

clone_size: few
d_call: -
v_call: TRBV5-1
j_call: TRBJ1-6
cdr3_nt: TGCGCCAGCAGCTGGGGACACGGAAACCAGGATTCACCCCTCCACTTT
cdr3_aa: CASSWGHGNQDSPLHF

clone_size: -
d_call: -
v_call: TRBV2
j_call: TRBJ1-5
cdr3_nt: TGTGCCAGCAGTGTATTGGGGGGAATTCAGCCCCAGCATTTT
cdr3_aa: CASSVLGGIQPQHF

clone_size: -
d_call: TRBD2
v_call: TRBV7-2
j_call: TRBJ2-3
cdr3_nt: TGTGCCAGCAGCCCGGGACTAGCGGGGGGCACAGATACGCAGTATTTT
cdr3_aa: CASSPGLAGGTDTQYF

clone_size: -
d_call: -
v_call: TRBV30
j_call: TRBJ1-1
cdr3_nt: TGTGCCTGGACACAGGCACCATACACTGAAGCTTTCTTT
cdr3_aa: CAWTQAPYTEAFF

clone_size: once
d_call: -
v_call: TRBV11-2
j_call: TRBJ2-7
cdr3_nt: TGTGCCAGCAGCGCAGCCTACGAGCAGTACTTC
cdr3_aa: CASSAAYEQYF

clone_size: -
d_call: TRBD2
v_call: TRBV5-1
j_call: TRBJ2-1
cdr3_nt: TGCGCCAGCAGCCCGGAGGGACTAGCCTCCTACAATGAGCAGTTCTTC
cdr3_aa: CASSPEGLASYNEQFF

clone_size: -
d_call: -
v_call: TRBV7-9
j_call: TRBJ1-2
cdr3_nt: TGTGCCAGCAGTCCGGATTTGGGCCTCCCCGTTGGCTACACCTTC
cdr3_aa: CASSPDLGLPVGYTF

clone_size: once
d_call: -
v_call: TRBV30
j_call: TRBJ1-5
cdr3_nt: TGTGCCTGGAGCCAGGGAACATATAGCAATCAGCCCCAGCATTTT
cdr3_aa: CAWSQGTYSNQPQHF

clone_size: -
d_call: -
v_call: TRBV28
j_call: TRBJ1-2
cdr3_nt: TGTGCCAGCAGAGGACTGACATACTATGGCTACACCTTC
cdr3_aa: CASRGLTYYGYTF

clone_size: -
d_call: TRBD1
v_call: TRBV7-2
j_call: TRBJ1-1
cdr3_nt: TGTGCCAGCAGCTTAGCGCATCCGGGACAGCCGATGAACACTGAAGCTTTCTTT
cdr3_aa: CASSLAHPGQPMNTEAFF

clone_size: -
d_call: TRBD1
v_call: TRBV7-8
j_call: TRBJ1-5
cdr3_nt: TGTGCCAGCAGCGTGACAGGGGGAAATCAGCCCCAGCATTTT
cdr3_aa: CASSVTGGNQPQHF

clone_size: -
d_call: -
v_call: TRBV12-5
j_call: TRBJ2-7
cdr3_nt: TGTGCTAGTGGTTTGGTCGTCGCACAGGGCTACGAGCAGTACTTC
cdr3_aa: CASGLVVAQGYEQYF

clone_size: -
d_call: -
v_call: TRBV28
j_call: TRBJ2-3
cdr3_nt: TGTGCCAGCAGTTTATTAGGGGGGGACCTTCGGGATACGCAGTATTTT
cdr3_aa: CASSLLGGDLRDTQYF